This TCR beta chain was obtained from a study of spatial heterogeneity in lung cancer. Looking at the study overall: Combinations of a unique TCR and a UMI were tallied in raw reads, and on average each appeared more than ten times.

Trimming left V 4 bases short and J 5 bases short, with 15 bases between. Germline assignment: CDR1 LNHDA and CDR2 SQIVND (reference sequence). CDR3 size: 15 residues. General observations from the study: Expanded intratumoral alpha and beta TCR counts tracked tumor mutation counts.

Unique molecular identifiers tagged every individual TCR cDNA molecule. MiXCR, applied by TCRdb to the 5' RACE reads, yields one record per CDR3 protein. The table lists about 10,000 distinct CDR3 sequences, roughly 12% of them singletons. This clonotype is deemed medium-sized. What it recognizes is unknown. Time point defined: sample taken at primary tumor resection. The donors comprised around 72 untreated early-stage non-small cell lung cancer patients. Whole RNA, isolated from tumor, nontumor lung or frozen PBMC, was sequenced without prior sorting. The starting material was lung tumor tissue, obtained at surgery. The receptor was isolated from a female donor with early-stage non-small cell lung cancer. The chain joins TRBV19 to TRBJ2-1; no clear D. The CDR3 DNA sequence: TGTGCCAGTAGTAGGGTTCGAGTGGGCAACAATGAGCAGTTCTTC. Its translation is CASSRVRVGNNEQFF.